Below, one T cell receptor beta chain is given with its context. The source of the sample is a study of blood T cell repertoires in COVID-19. Whole-study context: Sites across the United States, Italy and Spain contributed samples from acute and convalescent COVID-19.

Profiling relied on immunoSEQ multiplex PCR, and the TCRdb table lists in-frame clones only, not all of them. The profile covers about 120,000 clones, with roughly four fifths appearing a single time and around 10% taken by the ten largest. Sequencing was carried out using peripheral blood. This receptor was obtained from a human donor in a cohort sampled during active COVID-19.

The CDR3 protein is CASSFSGGNEKLFF. CDR3 DNA sequence: TGTGCCAGCAGCTTCTCCGGGGGTAATGAAAAACTGTTTTTT. The genes are TRBV5-6 and TRBJ1-4, with a possible D match to TRBD1 (5 bases). The CDR3 totals 14 residues. The germline V gene encodes CDR1 SGHDT and CDR2 YYEEEE. V was clipped by 2 bases and J by 4 bases, with 9 bases between them.